Below are 15 T cell receptor beta chains sequenced from a single sample in a study of tumor-infiltrating lymphocytes in localized non-small cell lung cancer. Only in-frame clones appear in the TCRdb table, and some are missing; sequencing was by immunoSEQ multiplex PCR. In the table there are about 4,800 clones, roughly 95% of which are singletons. Sequenced sample: uninvolved lung tissue not adjacent to the tumor. These receptors all come from a human donor with non-small cell lung cancer.

This clone showed up just once. J is TRBJ2-7 and V is TRBV4-1; a weak D match, TRBD2 (6 bases). Per germline, CDR1 MGHRA and CDR2 YSYEKL. The V end lost 0 bases, the J end lost 1 base, and 13 bases lay between the germline ends. This CDR3 is built from 16 residues. The CDR3 protein is CASSQDPGTLSYEQYF. CDR3 bases: TGCGCCAGCAGCCAAGATCCCGGGACTCTTTCCTACGAGCAGTACTTC.

V and J are TRBV25-1 and TRBJ1-2; D not resolved. V lost 1 base and J lost 8, with 11 bases in between. The CDR3 is 13 amino acids. Germline-derived CDR1 and CDR2 are MGHDK and SYGVNS. Here the CDR3 DNA reads TGTGCCAGCAGTGAATTAGGTTCAAAGGGCTACACCTTC. It specifies CASSELGSKGYTF.

The rearrangement joins TRBV2 to TRBJ1-1; a weak D match, TRBD1 (5 bases). The CDR3 is 14 residues long. Trimming shortened V by 6 bases and J by 4 bases, and 15 bases separated the two germline ends. Per the germline V gene, CDR1 is SNHLY and CDR2 is FYNNEI. The CDR3 nucleotides read TGTGCCAGCAGACGGGGGGGGGAGTTCACTGAAGCTTTCTTT. It translates to CASRRGGEFTEAFF. Looking up the rest from reference TRBV2 and TRBJ1-1 gives the full variable domain: EPEVTQTPSHQVTQMGQEVILRCVPISNHLYFYWYRQILGQKVEFLVSFYNNEISEKSEIFDDQFSVERPDGSNFTLKIRSTKLEDSAMYFCASRRGGEFTEAFFGQGTRLTVV.

This clone is a singleton in its sample. The chain uses TRBV4-3 and TRBJ2-3; TRBD2 agrees at 8 bases. Germline CDR1 and CDR2: LGHNA and YSLEER. Trimming removed 0 bases from V and 5 bases from J; junction bases left unmatched: 10. This CDR3 comprises 17 residues. The CDR3 DNA reads TGCGCCAGCAGCCAAGATGCCCCGGGGGGGCCTGGAGATACGCAGTATTTT. It specifies CASSQDAPGGPGDTQYF.

The chain is built from TRBV6-1 and TRBJ1-2; no reliable D call. The ends were cut back, 6 bases at V and 4 bases at J, with 12 bases in the middle. CDR1 is MNHNS, CDR2 SASEGT, per germline. This CDR3 spans 13 amino acids. CDR3 residues: CASRDPGFYGYTF. The CDR3 DNA reads as TGTGCCAGCAGAGATCCGGGATTCTATGGCTACACCTTC.

The chain joins TRBV6-6 to TRBJ2-2, with TRBD1 identical over 7 bases. From germline, CDR1 is MNHNY and CDR2 SVGAGI (reference sequence). The CDR3 sequence is 15 residues long. With V trimmed by 4 bases and J by 1 base, 3 bases remained unmatched. The CDR3 DNA is TGTGCCAGCAGTTTCCGGGACAGGAACACCGGGGAGCTGTTTTTT. The encoded protein is CASSFRDRNTGELFF.

The J gene is TRBJ1-2, the V gene TRBV27; perhaps TRBD1 as D (6 bases). This CDR3 contains 15 residues. Trimming left V 7 bases short and J 4 bases short, with 19 bases between. Germline V CDR1 and CDR2: MNHEY, SMNVEV (reference sequence). In DNA, the CDR3 is TGTGCCAGCACCCCACTCACAGGGAATAGCTATGGCTACACCTTC. This codes for CASTPLTGNSYGYTF.

The chain couples TRBV6-5 to TRBJ2-7; 8 nucleotides match TRBD2. The length of the CDR3 is 15 residues. Germline V gives CDR1 MNHEY, CDR2 SVGAGI. V was clipped by 6 bases and J by 5 bases; unmatched bases: 12. The CDR3 nucleotides read TGTGCCAGCAGCCTGCGGGGGGACTACCCTCACGAGCAGTACTTC. Its translation is CASSLRGDYPHEQYF.

V usage is TRBV6-1 and J usage is TRBJ1-1; 12 bases match TRBD1. The germline CDR1 and CDR2 sequences are MNHNS and SASEGT. CDR3 length: 14 residues. V shed 7 bases and J 5 bases; nucleotides not matched to a gene: 5. Here the CDR3 DNA reads TGTGCCAGCACCTGGGACAGGGGGCGGACTGAAGCTTTCTTT. It encodes CASTWDRGRTEAFF.

J is TRBJ2-7 and V is TRBV9, with D perhaps matching TRBD2 (7 bases). Trimming pared 0 bases from V and 2 bases from J, leaving 18 bases between. Germline V CDR1 and CDR2: SGDLS, YYNGEE. The CDR3 has 17 amino acids. This chain's CDR3 is CASSVEGGWESPYEQYF. CDR3 in DNA: TGTGCCAGCAGCGTAGAGGGGGGGTGGGAGTCCCCCTACGAGCAGTACTTC.

The chain uses TRBV5-1 and TRBJ2-3, with 9 bases that match TRBD1. The CDR3 covers 15 residues. J gave up 2 bases and V 4 bases, and 5 bases lay outside the gene matches. The germline V gene encodes CDR1 SGHRS and CDR2 YFSETQ. The CDR3 sequence is CASSVTGGTTDTQYF. As DNA, the CDR3 is TGCGCCAGCAGCGTAACAGGGGGCACCACAGATACGCAGTATTTT.

The chain carries TRBV30 and TRBJ2-3, with unresolved D. The V gene's germline CDR1 is GTSNPN and CDR2 SVGIG (reference sequence). Trimming pared 5 bases from V and 2 bases from J, leaving 5 bases between. The CDR3 is made up of 11 amino acids. Here the CDR3 reads CAWGDTDTQYF. DNA of the CDR3: TGTGCCTGGGGAGACACAGATACGCAGTATTTT.

This chain joins TRBV4-2 and TRBJ1-6; D is perhaps TRBD1 (6 bases). In germline, CDR1 is LGHNA, CDR2 YNFKEQ. The V gene lost 0 bases and the J gene lost 0 bases, with 15 bases spanning the gap. This CDR3 comprises 19 residues. The CDR3 loop is CASSQDAGGIGSYNSPLHF. CDR3 bases: TGTGCCAGCAGCCAAGATGCGGGGGGCATCGGCTCCTATAATTCACCCCTCCACTTT.

By sample share, this clone is large (0.1 to 1%). The chain couples TRBV10-3 to TRBJ2-7, with a tentative D call TRBD2 (6 bases). The germline V gene encodes CDR1 ENHRY and CDR2 SYGVKD. Trimming cost V 10 bases and J 0 bases, with 13 bases left between them. This CDR3 spans 13 amino acids. The CDR3 spells CATKDGSSYEQYF. DNA for the CDR3: TGTGCCACGAAGGACGGGAGCTCCTACGAGCAGTACTTC.

V and J are TRBV7-8 and TRBJ2-2, with a weak D call TRBD1 (6 bases). Germline CDR1 and CDR2: SGHVS and FQNEAQ. CDR3 length: 16 residues. Between the trimmed V and J ends, which lost 1 base and 3 bases, there was a span of 12 bases. CDR3 bases: TGTGCCAGCAGCTTAGTAGCCAGGGGCGACACCGGGGAGCTGTTTTTT. Translation gives CASSLVARGDTGELFF.